The present T cell receptor beta chain was sequenced within a study of tumor-infiltrating lymphocytes in primary liver carcinoma. Study-wide context: Each sample had roughly 3.5 to 8 million productive TCRbeta reads regardless of tissue type.

Co-extraction yielded RNA and DNA from roughly 20-30 mg of unsorted bulk tissue. The patients presented with primary liver carcinoma, which was managed through surgical resection. Constant-region priming of approximately 500 ng total RNA yielded TCR beta cDNA. Employing slightly modified ARM-PCR, three nested multiplex PCR rounds were run, and these gave rise to the TCR beta libraries. Researchers ran the first two PCR rounds for approximately 10 cycles each with TRBV1-TRBV30 forward primers and a C-beta reverse primer. A single record per CDR3 protein comes from TCRdb applying MiXCR to the multiplex PCR reads. The sample includes 120,000 or so distinct CDR3 sequences, around two thirds of them seen just once. On this clonotype itself: The junction departs from the called germline gene at one end, perhaps through a read error.

CDR1 and CDR2 from the germline V gene are MNHEY and SVGAGI. CDR3 length equals 16 residues. This receptor was taken from a woman aged 55-69 years with primary liver carcinoma and hepatitis B virus infection. Sample: liver tumor tissue from sampling region 1. Subset denoted: tumor region T1, superior pole. V usage is TRBV6-5 and J usage is TRBJ2-7; D could derive from TRBD1 or TRBD2 (5 bases each). CDR3 loop: CVSSYTGPGTHRKQYF. The CDR3 DNA reads TGTGTCAGCAGTTATACGGGACCCGGGACCCATCGGAAGCAGTACTTC.